These 6 T cell receptor beta chains were sequenced from one sample in a study of T cells after somatic rescue of genetic block. The assay was immunoSEQ multiplex PCR, and TCRdb's table has in-frame clones only and misses some. The table records 9,500 to 14,000 clones, under 85% of them present only once. The source material was peripheral blood mononuclear cells (PBMCs). The source is a boy aged 5-17 years.

Notes on this clone: Other DNA sequences in this sample translate to the same CDR3. The chain is built from TRBV11-3 and TRBJ2-3; TRBD2 aligns across 8 bases. The V segment lost 2 bases and the J segment 3 bases; nucleotides outside the gene matches: 10. The CDR3 runs to 17 residues. Germline V lookup: CDR1 SGHNT, CDR2 YENEEA. CDR3 sequence reads: CASSLTSGTRGTDTQYF. In DNA, the CDR3 is TGTGCCAGCAGCTTAACATCAGGGACTAGGGGTACAGATACGCAGTATTTT.

The chain uses TRBV7-8 and TRBJ1-2; possibly TRBD1 for D (6 bases). This CDR3 region has 15 residues. Germline values: CDR1 SGHVS, CDR2 FQNEAQ. Trimming removed 3 bases from V and 4 bases from J, with 15 bases in between. CDR3 bases: TGTGCCAGCAGCTTGGGCAGGGGCGGAATCTATGGCTACACCTTC. Translating it yields CASSLGRGGIYGYTF.

J is TRBJ2-7 and V is TRBV9, with 11 bases aligning to TRBD2. CDR1 is SGDLS and CDR2 is YYNGEE in the germline V gene. This CDR3 contains 14 residues. V was pared by 4 bases and J by 6 bases, with 6 bases of the junction left unmatched. This chain's CDR3 is CASSPGTSGFEQYF. CDR3 DNA: TGTGCCAGCAGCCCCGGGACTAGCGGTTTCGAGCAGTACTTC.

The chain links TRBV4-2 to TRBJ1-5; D might be TRBD1 (5 bases). Germline CDR1 LGHNA, CDR2 YNFKEQ. CDR3 length: 15 residues. The V gene lost 0 bases and the J gene lost 4 bases, with 10 bases spanning the gap. In DNA form, the CDR3 reads TGTGCCAGCAGCCAAGATAGGGGAGCGAATCAGCCCCAGCATTTT. Its translation is CASSQDRGANQPQHF.

This chain joins TRBV27 and TRBJ1-4; D ambiguous. The germline V gene has CDR1 MNHEY and CDR2 SMNVEV (reference sequence). Deletions cut 3 bases from V and 8 bases from J, with 13 bases between. The CDR3 totals 14 residues. For the CDR3, the DNA is TGTGCCAGCAGTTTTTCTTTCGCCCCGGAAAAACTGTTTTTT. It yields the protein CASSFSFAPEKLFF.

The genes are TRBV7-3 and TRBJ2-3; D perhaps matches TRBD1 (8 bases). Germline V lookup: CDR1 SGHTA, CDR2 FQGTGA. This CDR3 has 15 residues. The V gene lost 6 bases and the J gene lost 3 bases, with 16 bases spanning the gap. CDR3 nucleotide sequence: TGTGCCAGCAGTACTACAGGGGGGGCGACAGATACGCAGTATTTT. The encoded protein is CASSTTGGATDTQYF.